What follows are 26 T cell receptor beta chains derived from one specimen sequenced in a study of blood T cell repertoires in COVID-19. Sequencing was performed with immunoSEQ multiplex PCR; in TCRdb, only in-frame clones are kept and a portion is missing. The table includes under 300,000 clones, 88% detected once. Sequencing was carried out using PBMCs or T cells enriched from blood (not recorded which). These TCRs come from a woman between 40 and 55 years old who had been exposed to COVID-19.

This clone appeared once. The CDR3 is CASSVGTATNEKLFF. The CDR3 region has the DNA TGTGCCAGCAGCGTAGGGACAGCAACTAATGAAAAACTGTTTTTT. The chain joins TRBV9 to TRBJ1-4, with TRBD1 as a possible D gene (6 bases). The CDR3 has 15 amino acids. V was cut by 0 bases and J by 0 bases, with 6 bases left in between. Germline V gene data show CDR1 as SGDLS and CDR2 as YYNGEE.

The V call is TRBV28, the J call TRBJ2-5; D call uncertain. This CDR3 region has 15 residues. V was trimmed by 7 bases and J by 0 bases, leaving 15 bases between them. Per germline, CDR1 MDHEN and CDR2 SYDVKM. In DNA form, the CDR3 reads TGTGCCAGCATGGGCAGACCGCCGTACCAAGAGACCCAGTACTTC. Its translation: CASMGRPPYQETQYF.

The V call is TRBV5-6, the J call TRBJ1-2, with 7 nucleotides matching TRBD1. The CDR3 totals 11 residues. Germline V gene data show CDR1 as SGHDT and CDR2 as YYEEEE. J gave up 7 bases and V 4 bases, and 1 base lay outside the gene matches. Here the CDR3 DNA reads TGTGCCAGCAGCGACAGGGCTGGCTACACCTTC. Translated: CASSDRAGYTF.

V and J are TRBV6-2 or TRBV6-3 and TRBJ2-1; TRBD1 matches at 10 bases. Looked up from germline, CDR1 is MNHEY and CDR2 is SVGEGT. J gave up 4 bases and V 2 bases, and 5 bases lay outside the gene matches. The CDR3 consists of 16 residues. The CDR3 here is CASSYGQGDRYNEQFF. CDR3 in DNA: TGTGCCAGCAGTTACGGACAGGGGGACCGATACAATGAGCAGTTCTTC.

This rearrangement joins TRBV7-6 to TRBJ2-2; no definite D call. The CDR3 covers 16 residues. Germline loops: CDR1 SGHVS, CDR2 FNYEAQ. Trimming cost V 1 base and J 4 bases, with 13 bases left between them. The CDR3 region is CASSLGSLVVTGELFF. CDR3 bases: TGTGCCAGCAGCTTAGGCAGTTTGGTTGTCACCGGGGAGCTGTTTTTT. Combining the CDR3 with reference TRBV7-6 and TRBJ2-2 gives the whole variable domain GAGVSQSPRYKVTKRGQDVALRCDPISGHVSLYWYRQALGQGPEFLTYFNYEAQQDKSGLPNDRFSAERPEGSISTLTIQRTEQRDSAMYRCASSLGSLVVTGELFFGEGSRLTVL.

The rearrangement uses TRBV2 and TRBJ2-7, with 8 positions matching TRBD2. CDR3 length equals 16 residues. Germline loops: CDR1 SNHLY, CDR2 FYNNEI. The DNA of the CDR3 is TGTGCCAGCAGTGAAGACGGGGGGGTTGGCGTCCGGGAAAGGGACGTC. Translated: CASSEDGGVGVRERDV.

The genes are TRBV6-5 and TRBJ1-3, with D uncertain. This CDR3 is 14 amino acids long. The germline V and J ends were trimmed by 6 bases and 0 bases, with 9 bases remaining between them. Germline CDR1 and CDR2: MNHEY and SVGAGI. CDR3 sequence reads: CASRPWSSGNTIYF. CDR3 coding DNA: TGTGCCAGCAGACCCTGGAGCTCTGGAAACACCATATATTTT.

The chain combines TRBV5-6 with TRBJ2-3; 7 nucleotides agree with TRBD1. The CDR3 sequence is 15 residues long. Germline V gene data show CDR1 as SGHDT and CDR2 as YYEEEE. Germline trimming cut 0 bases from V and 3 bases from J; bases unmatched to any gene: 4. CDR3 residues: CASSLVGQNTDTQYF. CDR3 sequence (DNA): TGTGCCAGCAGCTTGGTGGGACAGAATACAGATACGCAGTATTTT.

The chain has TRBV10-3 and TRBJ2-1; 8 bases fit TRBD1. The V gene's germline CDR1 is ENHRY and CDR2 SYGVKD. Trimming at V came to 3 bases and at J to 10 bases, leaving 2 bases not matched to a gene. The CDR3 has 12 amino acids. The CDR3 nucleotides read TGTGCCATCAGTGAACAGGGGGTGGAGCAGTTCTTC. It is translated as CAISEQGVEQFF.

This chain uses TRBV5-4 with TRBJ1-2, with D possibly matching TRBD1 (6 bases). V was cut by 3 bases and J by 5 bases, with 17 bases left in between. CDR3 length: 15 residues. Germline CDR1 and CDR2: SGHNT and YYREEE (reference sequence). CDR3 sequence reads: CASSYRGGGIYGYTF. DNA of the CDR3: TGTGCCAGCAGCTACCGGGGGGGCGGGATTTATGGCTACACCTTC.

This clone was seen only a few times. The rearrangement joins TRBV9 to TRBJ1-4, with D uncertain. The CDR3 extends over 13 amino acids. V was clipped by 7 bases and J by 0 bases, with 7 bases between them. Germline V gives CDR1 SGDLS, CDR2 YYNGEE. CDR3 region: CASAGATNEKLFF. The CDR3 nucleotides are TGTGCCAGCGCTGGAGCAACTAATGAAAAACTGTTTTTT.

The V and J genes are TRBV24-1 and TRBJ2-3; 7 bases match TRBD1. There are 16 residues in the CDR3. Per the germline V gene, CDR1 is KGHDR and CDR2 is SFDVKD. With 0 bases clipped from V and 4 bases from J, the junction kept 6 bases outside the gene matches. The CDR3 protein is CATSDLHRGRADTQYF. For the CDR3, the DNA is TGTGCCACCAGTGATTTGCACAGGGGCCGGGCAGATACGCAGTATTTT.

The J gene is TRBJ2-5, the V gene TRBV25-1; TRBD1 matches at 7 bases. Trimming took 3 bases from V and 2 from J; bases not matched to a gene: 6. Germline CDR1 is MGHDK and CDR2 is SYGVNS. This CDR3 has 15 amino acids. CDR3 in amino acids: CASSELGTAQETQYF. In nucleotides, the CDR3 is TGTGCCAGCAGTGAGTTGGGGACAGCACAAGAGACCCAGTACTTC.

The J gene is TRBJ1-3, the V gene TRBV28, with 7 positions matching TRBD1. With 2 bases clipped from V and 0 bases from J, the junction kept 7 bases outside the gene matches. Germline assignment: CDR1 MDHEN and CDR2 SYDVKM. The CDR3 spans 17 residues. CDR3 region: CASSLGRQGGSGNTIYF. CDR3 nucleotides: TGTGCCAGCAGTTTAGGCAGACAGGGAGGCTCTGGAAACACCATATATTTT.

This chain connects TRBV19 to TRBJ2-5, with D perhaps TRBD1 (5 bases). This CDR3 spans 14 amino acids. From germline, CDR1 is LNHDA and CDR2 SQIVND (reference sequence). Deletions cut 7 bases from V and 1 base from J, with 13 bases between. Here the CDR3 DNA reads TGTGCCAGTACCCAGGGCTCCCTCCAAGAGACCCAGTACTTC. Its protein is CASTQGSLQETQYF. Drawing the rest from reference TRBV19 and TRBJ2-5, the complete variable domain is DGGITQSPKYLFRKEGQNVTLSCEQNLNHDAMYWYRQDPGQGLRLIYYSQIVNDFQKGDIAEGYSVSREKKESFPLTVTSAQKNPTAFYLCASTQGSLQETQYFGPGTRLLVL.

Points on this clone: The junction differs from germline at one of its ends, possibly a read error. The V and J genes are TRBV13 and TRBJ2-1, with 11 bases fitting TRBD2. Germline CDR1 reads PRHDT; CDR2 reads FYEKMQ (reference sequence). The CDR3 extends over 18 amino acids. This chain's CDR3 is CASRLAGGLMSSYNEQFF. CDR3 nucleotides: TGTGCCAGCAGATTAGCGGGGGGGCTTATGAGCTCCTACAATGAGCAGTTCTTC.

The gene calls are TRBV11-3 and TRBJ1-5, with 8 nucleotides matching TRBD1. V trimming: 0 bases; J trimming: 8 bases; junction bases outside the gene matches: 15. CDR1 and CDR2 (germline): SGHNT, YENEEA. The CDR3 is 18 residues long. Here the CDR3 DNA reads TGTGCCAGCAGCTTAGATTTCAGAAGGACAGGGCGCCCGGAGCCCCAGCATTTT. Residues: CASSLDFRRTGRPEPQHF.

The V and J genes are TRBV19 and TRBJ2-1; 11 positions match TRBD2. The germline CDR1 and CDR2 sequences are LNHDA and SQIVND (reference sequence). Trimming cost V 6 bases and J 2 bases; bases outside gene matches: 3. The CDR3 sequence is 15 residues long. The CDR3 bases are TGTGCCAGTAGCGCACTAGCGGGAGCCTACAATGAGCAGTTCTTC. Amino acid sequence: CASSALAGAYNEQFF.

The chain couples TRBV7-2 to TRBJ1-3, with D possibly TRBD1 on 5 matching bases. V was shortened by 5 bases and J by 0 bases, with 14 bases between the two germline ends. CDR3 length equals 16 residues. Germline V gene sequence: CDR1 SGHTA, CDR2 FQGNSA. The CDR3 protein is CASSLSGQGSGNTIYF. The CDR3 bases are TGTGCCAGCAGCCTAAGTGGCCAGGGCTCTGGAAACACCATATATTTT.

J is TRBJ2-2 and V is TRBV28; 12 bases map to TRBD2. V was pared by 6 bases and J by 5 bases, with 7 bases of the junction left unmatched. This CDR3 comprises 16 residues. The V gene's germline CDR1 is MDHEN and CDR2 SYDVKM. The CDR3 nucleotides read TGTGCCAGCAGCCCCCGTACTAGCGGGAGGACCGGGGAGCTGTTTTTT. It encodes CASSPRTSGRTGELFF. The entire variable domain, with the rest obtained from reference TRBV28 and TRBJ2-2, is as follows: DVKVTQSSRYLVKRTGEKVFLECVQDMDHENMFWYRQDPGLGLRLIYFSYDVKMKEKGDIPEGYSVSREKKERFSLILESASTNQTSMYLCASSPRTSGRTGELFFGEGSRLTVL.

V is TRBV7-8 and J is TRBJ2-1, with 9 nucleotides matching TRBD2. Looked up from germline, CDR1 is SGHVS and CDR2 is FQNEAQ. The V gene end was trimmed by 1 base and the J gene end by 6 bases; junction bases not matched to a gene: 7. The CDR3 has 16 residues. The CDR3, as DNA: TGTGCCAGCAGCTTAGTTTTTAGCGGGGGAGGCAATGAGCAGTTCTTC. This encodes CASSLVFSGGGNEQFF.

This clone was seen only once. CDR3 amino acids: CASGRELKQPQHF. Here the CDR3 DNA reads TGTGCCAGCGGACGGGAACTGAAGCAGCCCCAGCATTTT. V gene TRBV19 combines with J gene TRBJ1-5, with D unclear. V was cut by 9 bases and J by 7 bases, with 16 bases left in between. The CDR3 runs to 13 residues. Germline assignment: CDR1 LNHDA and CDR2 SQIVND (reference sequence).

The V and J genes are TRBV30 and TRBJ2-7; 7 bases agree with TRBD1. Unmatched junction bases numbered 15, after V lost 5 bases and J lost 8 bases. This CDR3 is 14 amino acids long. Germline CDR1 and CDR2: GTSNPN and SVGIG (reference sequence). The CDR3 DNA reads as TGTGCCTGGGACTTAGGACAGGCCTTTGTGAAGCAGTACTTC. It specifies CAWDLGQAFVKQYF.

The J gene is TRBJ1-6, the V gene TRBV9, with D possibly TRBD1 on 6 matching bases. Germline values: CDR1 SGDLS, CDR2 YYNGEE. CDR3 length: 14 amino acids. V was clipped by 4 bases and J by 7 bases, with 12 bases between them. The CDR3 sequence is CASSPQGFNSPLHF. CDR3 coding DNA: TGTGCCAGCAGCCCCCAGGGGTTCAATTCACCCCTCCACTTT.

The rearrangement joins TRBV7-3 to TRBJ2-5, with 8 bases lining up with TRBD1. Trimming took 5 bases from V and 7 from J; bases not matched to a gene: 9. CDR1 is SGHTA and CDR2 is FQGTGA in the germline V gene. The CDR3 loop spans 14 amino acids. CDR3 DNA sequence: TGTGCCAGCAGCCCGACAGGGGCTCGGGGGACCCAGTACTTC. This sequence encodes CASSPTGARGTQYF.

This clone was seen only a few times. The gene calls are TRBV2 and TRBJ2-2; 7 bases line up with TRBD1. There are 15 residues in the CDR3. Germline V gene lookup returns CDR1 SNHLY and CDR2 FYNNEI. The J segment lost 0 bases and the V segment lost 8 bases, leaving 6 bases of the junction unmatched. The DNA for the CDR3 is TGTGCCAGCGACCCTCAGGGGGCGAACACCGGGGAGCTGTTTTTT. It yields the protein CASDPQGANTGELFF.